These 15 T cell receptor beta chains originate from one sample sequenced in a study of memory CD4+ T cells and cytomegalovirus serostatus. Clones were read by immunoSEQ multiplex PCR, and TCRdb kept only the in-frame ones, dropping some. The data show 55,000 to 65,000 clones, about 81% seen once. Single viable CD3+CD4+CD8-CD45RO+ cells were sorted as the memory CD4+ T cells. Sequences were obtained from memory CD4+ T cells from blood. All receptors derive from an adult in good health and CMV-seronegative.

This chain links TRBV5-1 with TRBJ1-2; possible D gene TRBD1, 6 bases. The CDR3 is made up of 15 amino acids. Germline V gene lookup returns CDR1 SGHRS and CDR2 YFSETQ. The V gene lost 3 bases and the J gene lost 8 bases, with 20 bases spanning the gap. The CDR3 coding sequence is TGCGCCAGCAGCTCGACAACGGGGGGGGCGCGGGGCTACACCTTC. Protein product: CASSSTTGGARGYTF.

The rearrangement uses TRBV27 and TRBJ1-3; TRBD1 aligns across 9 bases. The germline CDR1 and CDR2 sequences are MNHEY and SMNVEV (reference sequence). J lost 0 bases, V lost 4 bases, and 10 bases had no gene match. The CDR3 spans 18 residues. CDR3 in DNA: TGTGCCAGCAGTTCACTTCCCGGGACAGGGCGCTCTGGAAACACCATATATTTT. Amino acid sequence: CASSSLPGTGRSGNTIYF.

This sequence joins TRBV25-1 and TRBJ1-4, with TRBD1 as a possible D gene (5 bases). Trimming took 3 bases from V and 7 from J, leaving 12 bases between them. This CDR3 is 14 amino acids long. Germline CDR1 MGHDK, CDR2 SYGVNS. The CDR3 nucleotides read TGTGCCAGCAGTGACCGGGACTTAAGTGAAAAACTGTTTTTT. Its protein product is CASSDRDLSEKLFF.

The chain has TRBV2 and TRBJ2-1, with D perhaps TRBD1 (5 bases). This CDR3 spans 12 amino acids. Trimming removed 5 bases from V and 4 bases from J, with 6 bases in between. CDR1 is SNHLY and CDR2 is FYNNEI in the germline V gene. This chain's CDR3 is CASSRQYNEQFF. The DNA for the CDR3 is TGTGCCAGCAGTAGACAGTACAATGAGCAGTTCTTC.

A single count supports this clone. The J gene is TRBJ2-1, the V gene TRBV5-1; TRBD1 matches at 9 bases. With 0 bases clipped from V and 6 bases from J, the junction kept 4 bases outside the gene matches. This CDR3 has 15 amino acids. Germline values: CDR1 SGHRS, CDR2 YFSETQ. The CDR3 bases are TGCGCCAGCAGCTTGGGCGGGACAGGGATCAATGAGCAGTTCTTC. Encoded protein: CASSLGGTGINEQFF.

V usage is TRBV7-2 and J usage is TRBJ1-2, with D maybe TRBD1 (6 bases). Deletions cut 0 bases from V and 0 bases from J, with 11 bases between. Germline assignment: CDR1 SGHTA and CDR2 FQGNSA. The CDR3 contains 16 residues. The CDR3 nucleotides read TGTGCCAGCAGCTTAGCGTCACAGGGAGCTAACTATGGCTACACCTTC. Its protein is CASSLASQGANYGYTF.

For the CDR3, the DNA is TGTGCCAGCAGTTCTCTAGGGACAGGGTCCTACAATGAGCAGTTCTTC. Residues: CASSSLGTGSYNEQFF. The chain joins TRBV25-1 to TRBJ2-1; TRBD1 matches at 9 bases. CDR3 length: 16 amino acids. The ends lost 5 bases at V and 1 base at J; junction bases unmatched: 6. From germline, CDR1 is MGHDK and CDR2 SYGVNS. Based on the CDR3 plus reference TRBV25-1 and TRBJ2-1, the full variable domain is EADIYQTPRYLVIGTGKKITLECSQTMGHDKMYWYQQDPGMELHLIHYSYGVNSTEKGDLSSESTVSRIRTEHFPLTLESARPSHTSQYLCASSSLGTGSYNEQFFGPGTRLTVL.

J is TRBJ2-1 and V is TRBV29-1; 9 bases are shared with TRBD2. V lost 4 bases to trimming and J lost 6 bases; unmatched junction nucleotides: 1. CDR3 length: 12 residues. From germline, CDR1 is SQVTM and CDR2 ANQGSEA. This chain's CDR3 is CSVGTSVNEQFF. CDR3 nucleotides: TGCAGCGTTGGGACTAGCGTCAATGAGCAGTTCTTC.

The V and J genes are TRBV19 and TRBJ2-1, with 10 bases matching TRBD1. The V and J ends lost 3 bases and 7 bases, in that order; junction bases with no gene match: 6. Germline V gene sequence: CDR1 LNHDA, CDR2 SQIVND (reference sequence). The CDR3 covers 15 residues. The CDR3 is CASSIRDRGGNEQFF. The DNA of the CDR3 is TGTGCCAGTAGTATCCGGGACAGGGGCGGAAATGAGCAGTTCTTC.

This clone was picked up a small number of times. The V call is TRBV5-6, the J call TRBJ2-1, with D possibly being TRBD1 (6 bases). The CDR3 consists of 15 residues. Per germline, CDR1 SGHDT and CDR2 YYEEEE. The V gene lost 8 bases and the J gene lost 0 bases, with 15 bases spanning the gap. In DNA, the CDR3 is TGTGCCAGTAACCTACAGGGTGGCTCCTACAATGAGCAGTTCTTC. It codes for CASNLQGGSYNEQFF.

The chain has TRBV9 and TRBJ2-2, with a weak D call TRBD1 (5 bases). The CDR3 runs to 16 residues. Germline lookup yields CDR1 SGDLS and CDR2 YYNGEE. V dropped 4 bases and J dropped 4 bases, with 17 bases sitting between them. This CDR3 is CASSPRTGVVTGELFF. The CDR3 DNA reads as TGTGCCAGCAGCCCCCGAACAGGTGTGGTCACCGGGGAGCTGTTTTTT.

V and J are TRBV27 and TRBJ1-2; perhaps TRBD1 as D (5 bases). The CDR3 is made up of 13 amino acids. V lost 6 bases and J 5 bases, leaving 13 bases between the germline ends. The germline gives CDR1 MNHEY, CDR2 SMNVEV (reference sequence). CDR3 DNA sequence: TGTGCCAGCAGCGTGGGACTTCGGTATGGCTACACCTTC. Amino acids: CASSVGLRYGYTF.

There are a few counts of this clone. The chain combines TRBV4-2 with TRBJ2-3, with D possibly matching TRBD2 (6 bases). Germline V lookup: CDR1 LGHNA, CDR2 YNFKEQ. This CDR3 comprises 17 residues. V lost 5 bases and J lost 1, with 19 bases in between. The CDR3 nucleotides are TGTGCCAGCAGCACCCGATTGTTAGCGGAAGGCACAGATACGCAGTATTTT. It specifies CASSTRLLAEGTDTQYF.

The chain is built from TRBV19 and TRBJ2-7; no reliable D call. This CDR3 has 14 residues. CDR1 and CDR2 (germline): LNHDA, SQIVND (reference sequence). V lost 7 bases and J lost 0, with 13 bases in between. The CDR3 DNA sequence: TGTGCCAGTAAGTCTGCAGTGAGCTCCTACGAGCAGTACTTC. This encodes CASKSAVSSYEQYF.

CDR3 in amino acids: CASRLGGAGPTYEQYF. The CDR3 DNA is TGTGCCAGCAGATTAGGGGGGGCGGGTCCCACCTACGAGCAGTACTTC. The chain links TRBV27 to TRBJ2-7, with a tentative D call TRBD2 (7 bases). This CDR3 has 16 residues. The V end was cut by 6 bases, the J end by 2 bases, with 20 bases between. Germline CDR1 reads MNHEY; CDR2 reads SMNVEV (reference sequence).